These 4 T cell receptor beta chains originate from one sample sequenced in a study of beta chain features in type 1 diabetes (dated by TCRdb to the late 2010s). Libraries were made using the immunoSEQ multiplex PCR assay. The entire isolated RNA was reverse transcribed using the High Capacity cDNA Reverse Transcription Kit, and thus expressed TCRB transcripts were sequenced. This immuneACCESS table, as held by TCRdb, lists in-frame sequences with V and J called but not all clones. Of the missing ones, under half trace to an unresolved V gene in checked studies; the others have no known cause. For this sample the table gives 810,000 or so clones, of which about a sixth were detected only once. The top ten hold 0.023% of the sample. The sequenced material came from naive CD4+ T cells from blood. Read against the paper, the sample's cell subset or site label means: true naive CD4+ T cells. The receptors derive from a woman younger than 35 in good health.

V gene TRBV18 combines with J gene TRBJ2-3, with D maybe TRBD1 (6 bases). There are 13 residues in the CDR3. Trimming cost V 6 bases and J 2 bases, with 9 bases left between them. CDR1 and CDR2 from the germline V gene are KGHSH and LQKENI. As DNA, the CDR3 is TGTGCCAGCTCCAGGGGAATCACAGATACGCAGTATTTT. Its protein is CASSRGITDTQYF.

This clone was detected a few times. This sequence joins TRBV9 and TRBJ2-5; TRBD1 is a possible D gene (6 bases). The length of the CDR3 is 16 residues. Germline CDR1 reads SGDLS; CDR2 reads YYNGEE. V was pared by 0 bases and J by 2 bases, with 14 bases between. CDR3 bases: TGTGCCAGCAGCGTAGCCGCCCGACAGGAGCAAGAGACCCAGTACTTC. It codes for CASSVAARQEQETQYF.

The chain carries TRBV28 and TRBJ2-4; D is perhaps TRBD1 (5 bases). CDR1 and CDR2 (germline): MDHEN, SYDVKM. The CDR3 contains 12 residues. Deletions cut 2 bases from V and 7 bases from J, with 6 bases between. DNA of the CDR3: TGTGCCAGCAGTTTACAGGGTAACATTCAGTACTTC. It translates to CASSLQGNIQYF.

This clone appeared once. An end of the junction differs from the germline gene, which may be a read error. The chain couples TRBV6-1 to TRBJ1-1; D is ambiguous. The CDR3 is 13 amino acids. Germline V CDR1 and CDR2: MNHNS, SASEGT. CDR3 sequence (DNA): TGTGCCATCAGTGAGTGGGGGAACACTGAAGCTTTCTTT. Protein: CAISEWGNTEAFF.